One T cell receptor (beta chain) is described in this entry. This sample stems from a study of shared clonotypes between healthy human individuals. Profiled with immunoSEQ multiplex PCR; TCRdb holds only in-frame clones, not every one. The sample comprises millions of clones, approximately 92% of which are singletons, and around 0.14% rests with the top ten. Sequencing was done on a sample of naive CD4+ T cells sorted from blood. The subset here: CD45RA+ positively selected. The clonotype originates from a man younger than 35 in good health.

The CDR3 DNA follows: TGCGCCAGCAGCTTGGACCGGGACAGCTACGAGCAGTACTTC. It yields the protein CASSLDRDSYEQYF. The V and J genes are TRBV5-1 and TRBJ2-7, with 7 nucleotides matching TRBD1. Germline V CDR1 and CDR2: SGHRS, YFSETQ. V lost 0 bases and J lost 3; bases outside the gene matches: 3. This CDR3 spans 14 amino acids.